The 18 T cell receptor beta chains reported below all come from one sample, sequenced in a study of OX40 agonist ivuxolimab in advanced cancers. Generated by immunoSEQ multiplex PCR, the TCRdb table keeps only in-frame clones and is missing some. The table includes about 51,000 clones, about 90% detected once. This specimen was CD4+ or CD8+ T cells sorted from blood, taken in a trial of the OX40 agonist ivuxolimab. These receptors were taken from an adult with an advanced solid tumor such as melanoma, head and neck, liver or kidney cancer.

This clone was observed a handful of times. This rearrangement joins TRBV7-3 to TRBJ1-1; D is ambiguous. Between the trimmed V and J ends, which lost 5 bases and 0 bases, there was a span of 7 bases. This CDR3 is 13 amino acids long. Germline assignment: CDR1 SGHTA and CDR2 FQGTGA. The CDR3: CASSLGMNTEAFF. In DNA, the CDR3 is TGTGCCAGCAGCCTAGGCATGAACACTGAAGCTTTCTTT.

This chain connects TRBV9 to TRBJ2-1; D is undetermined. The CDR3 runs 14 residues. Germline loops: CDR1 SGDLS, CDR2 YYNGEE. Trimming pared 0 bases from V and 6 bases from J, leaving 10 bases between. DNA for the CDR3: TGTGCCAGCAGCGTAGGTGGTAGTCCCAATGAGCAGTTCTTC. Translation: CASSVGGSPNEQFF.

V usage is TRBV2 and J usage is TRBJ2-1; maybe TRBD2 (5 bases). The CDR3 runs to 14 residues. Deletions cut 2 bases from V and 4 bases from J, with 9 bases between. Per the germline V gene, CDR1 is SNHLY and CDR2 is FYNNEI. The CDR3 nucleotides are TGTGCCAGCAGTGAAAAGCGGCTATACAATGAGCAGTTCTTC. Its protein is CASSEKRLYNEQFF.

J is TRBJ2-2 and V is TRBV15; D uncertain. The ends were cut back, 2 bases at V and 7 bases at J, with 5 bases in the middle. Germline loops: CDR1 LNHNV, CDR2 YYDKDF (reference sequence). The CDR3 spans 12 residues. The CDR3, as DNA: TGTGCCACCAGCAGACCGGTCGGGGAGCTGTTTTTT. Protein sequence: CATSRPVGELFF. The full variable domain, with the rest looked up from reference TRBV15 and TRBJ2-2, is DAMVIQNPRYQVTQFGKPVTLSCSQTLNHNVMYWYQQKSSQAPKLLFHYYDKDFNNEADTPDNFQSRRPNTSFCFLDIRSPGLGDTAMYLCATSRPVGELFFGEGSRLTVL.

The gene calls are TRBV19 and TRBJ2-1, with 7 nucleotides matching TRBD1. With 5 bases clipped from V and 2 bases from J, the junction kept 6 bases outside the gene matches. Germline lookup yields CDR1 LNHDA and CDR2 SQIVND (reference sequence). This CDR3 spans 15 amino acids. The CDR3, as DNA: TGTGCCAGTAGTTCTAGGGGGACAGCCTACAATGAGCAGTTCTTC. As protein: CASSSRGTAYNEQFF.

The chain combines TRBV28 with TRBJ2-1; D perhaps matches TRBD1 (6 bases). The CDR3 is 14 amino acids. The germline CDR1 and CDR2 sequences are MDHEN and SYDVKM. V was cut by 2 bases and J by 6 bases, with 11 bases left in between. The CDR3 DNA sequence: TGTGCCAGCAGTTTAGGACAGATTCTCAATGAGCAGTTCTTC. Protein product: CASSLGQILNEQFF.

The J gene is TRBJ2-7, the V gene TRBV4-2, with 7 bases lining up with TRBD2. The CDR3 runs 17 residues. Germline V CDR1 and CDR2: LGHNA, YNFKEQ. The junction had 13 bases not matched to a gene; V was cut back by 1 base and J by 4 bases. The CDR3 spells CASSQGGVAGVRYEQYF. CDR3 bases: TGTGCCAGCAGCCAAGGCGGGGTGGCGGGGGTGCGGTACGAGCAGTACTTC.

The V call is TRBV28, the J call TRBJ1-1; unclear D gene. Per the germline V gene, CDR1 is MDHEN and CDR2 is SYDVKM. The CDR3 covers 13 residues. V lost 7 bases to trimming and J lost 4 bases, with 13 bases between them. The CDR3 loop is CASTDTLSTEAFF. CDR3 DNA: TGTGCCAGCACCGACACACTATCCACTGAAGCTTTCTTT.

The chain recombines TRBV5-1 with TRBJ1-2; possibly TRBD1 for D (6 bases). Germline-derived CDR1 and CDR2 are SGHRS and YFSETQ. The CDR3 is 15 residues long. The V and J ends lost 3 bases and 7 bases respectively, with 19 bases between them. This CDR3 reads CASSSVGGSVTGYTF. DNA of the CDR3: TGCGCCAGCAGCTCGGTGGGGGGCTCCGTAACTGGCTACACCTTC.

The J gene is TRBJ2-7, the V gene TRBV7-6; D unclear. Looked up from germline, CDR1 is SGHVS and CDR2 is FNYEAQ. CDR3 length: 15 residues. V shed 1 base and J shed 2 bases, with 12 bases lying between them. CDR3 sequence: CASSLGSAATYEQYF. The CDR3 DNA reads as TGTGCCAGCAGCTTAGGGTCAGCCGCGACCTACGAGCAGTACTTC.

The V and J genes are TRBV5-4 and TRBJ2-1, with D maybe TRBD1 (5 bases). The CDR3 is made up of 13 amino acids. The V and J ends lost 4 bases and 9 bases respectively, with 14 bases between them. Germline V gives CDR1 SGHNT, CDR2 YYREEE (reference sequence). The CDR3 here is CASSPRVAGEQFF. Here the CDR3 DNA reads TGTGCCAGCAGCCCCAGGGTAGCCGGTGAGCAGTTCTTC.

The V call is TRBV19, the J call TRBJ2-1; 7 bases agree with TRBD2. Trimming at V came to 6 bases and at J to 3 bases, leaving 5 bases not matched to a gene. Germline V CDR1 and CDR2: LNHDA, SQIVND (reference sequence). The CDR3 totals 14 residues. CDR3 nucleotide sequence: TGTGCCAGTAGCCGGGGGGACGGCTACAATGAGCAGTTCTTC. It translates to CASSRGDGYNEQFF.

This rearrangement joins TRBV10-3 to TRBJ2-3; TRBD1 might be the D (6 bases). Germline lookup yields CDR1 ENHRY and CDR2 SYGVKD. The germline V and J ends were trimmed by 6 bases and 0 bases, with 10 bases remaining between them. There are 14 residues in the CDR3. The CDR3 nucleotides read TGTGCCATCAGGCTAGGGGGTAGCACAGATACGCAGTATTTT. It translates to CAIRLGGSTDTQYF.

The chain recombines TRBV19 with TRBJ1-3; unclear D gene. Germline assignment: CDR1 LNHDA and CDR2 SQIVND (reference sequence). V was cut by 4 bases and J by 2 bases, with 12 bases left in between. This CDR3 has 15 residues. For the CDR3, the DNA is TGTGCCAGTAGTACGCCGATTGGGACTGGAAACACCATATATTTT. As protein: CASSTPIGTGNTIYF.

The genes are TRBV5-1 and TRBJ1-4, with D possibly being TRBD1 (6 bases). Trimming shortened V by 1 base and J by 3 bases, and 10 bases separated the two germline ends. Germline CDR1 is SGHRS and CDR2 is YFSETQ. This CDR3 spans 15 amino acids. This CDR3 reads CASSLQGMANEKLFF. CDR3 sequence (DNA): TGCGCCAGCAGCTTGCAGGGGATGGCTAATGAAAAACTGTTTTTT.

The CDR3 reads CASNQGNTEAFF. The CDR3 bases are TGTGCCAGCAATCAGGGGAACACTGAAGCTTTCTTT. The V gene is TRBV2, the J gene TRBJ1-1, with D possibly TRBD1 on 5 matching bases. CDR3 length equals 12 residues. The germline gives CDR1 SNHLY, CDR2 FYNNEI. V lost 7 bases and J lost 1, with 7 bases in between.

V gene TRBV6-6 combines with J gene TRBJ1-4; TRBD1 is a possible D gene (5 bases). Germline-derived CDR1 and CDR2 are MNHNY and SVGAGI (reference sequence). The CDR3 is 13 residues long. The V gene lost 7 bases and the J gene lost 6 bases, with 12 bases spanning the gap. The chain's CDR3 is CASTEGMYEKLFF. DNA for the CDR3: TGTGCCAGCACCGAGGGGATGTATGAAAAACTGTTTTTT.

The DNA of the CDR3 is TGTGCCAGCTTAATCAAATACGAGCAGTACTTC. Translation gives CASLIKYEQYF. J is TRBJ2-7 and V is TRBV6-5; no clear D gene. CDR1 and CDR2 (germline): MNHEY, SVGAGI. The CDR3 length is 11 residues. V shed 8 bases and J shed 4 bases, with 9 bases lying between them.